The sequence of this T cell receptor beta chain was determined in a study of shared clonotypes between healthy human individuals. For the study at large: The study used three CD4 naive, three CD4 memory, two CD8 naive and one CD8 memory plate per donor.

The length of the CDR3 is 14 residues. CDR1 SNHLY and CDR2 FYNNEI come from the germline V gene. Trimming took off 6 bases at V and 3 bases at J, with 14 bases between the two ends. A remark on this clone: The antigen remains unidentified.

Study-level points and caveats: Donor scarcity curtailed the genetic and exposure-history diversity represented herein.

Generated by immunoSEQ multiplex PCR, the TCRdb table keeps only in-frame clones and is missing some. The sample contains around 700,000 clones, around four fifths of which appear only once. This chain joins TRBV2 and TRBJ1-2; D call uncertain. The receptor was isolated from a woman aged 25 to 39 in good health. Material for sequencing was memory CD4+ T cells sorted from blood. Subset described: CD45RA-negative fraction. CDR3 coding DNA: TGTGCCAGCAGAAAGGAAAATGCGGACTATGGCTACACCTTC. Amino acids: CASRKENADYGYTF.